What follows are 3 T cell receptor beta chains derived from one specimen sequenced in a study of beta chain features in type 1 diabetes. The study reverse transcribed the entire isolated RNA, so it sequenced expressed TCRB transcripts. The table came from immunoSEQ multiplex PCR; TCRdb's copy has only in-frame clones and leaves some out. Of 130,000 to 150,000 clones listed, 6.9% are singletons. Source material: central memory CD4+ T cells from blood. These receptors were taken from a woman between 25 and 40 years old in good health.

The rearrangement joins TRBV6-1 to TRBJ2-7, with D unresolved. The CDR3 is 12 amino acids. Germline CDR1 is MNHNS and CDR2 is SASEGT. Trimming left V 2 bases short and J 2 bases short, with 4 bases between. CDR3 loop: CASSELTYEQYF. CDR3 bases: TGTGCCAGCAGTGAACTAACCTACGAGCAGTACTTC.

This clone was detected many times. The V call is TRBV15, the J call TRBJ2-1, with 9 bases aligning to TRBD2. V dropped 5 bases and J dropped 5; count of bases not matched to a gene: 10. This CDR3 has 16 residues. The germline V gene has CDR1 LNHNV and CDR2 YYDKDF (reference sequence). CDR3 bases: TGTGCCACCAGCCCCCCTAGGGCTAGCGGGAACAATGAGCAGTTCTTC. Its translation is CATSPPRASGNNEQFF.

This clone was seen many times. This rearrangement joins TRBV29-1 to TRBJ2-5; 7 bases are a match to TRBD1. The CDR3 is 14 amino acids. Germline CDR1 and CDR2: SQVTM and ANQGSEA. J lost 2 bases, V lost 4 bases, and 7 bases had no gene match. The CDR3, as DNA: TGCAGCGTTGGTAGGGCAGGGGGACAAGAGACCCAGTACTTC. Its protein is CSVGRAGGQETQYF.